A single T cell receptor beta chain is shown here with its context. Its antigen is currently unknown. The data derive from a study of shared clonotypes between healthy human individuals. The naive CD8 fraction comprised CD45RO-negative cells positively selected for CCR7 and excluded terminally differentiated effector memory CD45RA+ cells. CDR3 length: 16 amino acids. The germline V and J ends were trimmed by 1 base and 2 bases, with 14 bases remaining between them. In germline, CDR1 is MNHEY, CDR2 SVGAGI. The repertoire was sequenced with immunoSEQ multiplex PCR; TCRdb's copy has only in-frame clones and lacks some. This table holds about 680,000 clones, 90% to 95% found once. Study results and caveats: Clonotypes not shared had lower generation probabilities than those common to all four donors. In this cohort, only blood was sampled, and tissue repertoires likely differ.

This rearrangement joins TRBV6-5 to TRBJ2-5; D is possibly TRBD1 or TRBD2 (6 bases each). Specimen: naive CD8+ T cells sorted from blood. The receptor comes from a young man in good health. CDR3 loop: CASSYYPGARQETQYF. CDR3 sequence (DNA): TGTGCCAGCAGTTACTACCCGGGGGCGAGGCAAGAGACCCAGTACTTC.